Sequencing of this T cell receptor beta chain was carried out in a study of Graves' ophthalmopathy and Graves' hyperthyroidism. With regard to this clonotype: One end of the junction does not line up with germline, which may come from a read error.

Germline lookup yields CDR1 WSHSY and CDR2 SAAADI. The length of the CDR3 is 15 residues. RNA transcripts provided the template for amplifying TCR beta CDR3 regions. Second-round multiplex PCR came after first-round RT-PCR with HTBI primers. TCRdb ran MiXCR on the multiplex PCR reads and lists one entry per CDR3 protein. The sample consists of roughly 700,000 distinct CDR3 sequences, around 40% of them appearing once. Sequenced material: peripheral blood. This chain uses TRBV10-2 with TRBJ1-1, with TRBD1 as a possible D gene (6 bases). The source is an adult man with Graves' ophthalmopathy. The CDR3 region has the DNA TGTGCCAGCAGCGTCGGGGGAGGGGGGAGCACTGAAGCTTTCTTT. Its translation: CASSVGGGGSTEAFF.